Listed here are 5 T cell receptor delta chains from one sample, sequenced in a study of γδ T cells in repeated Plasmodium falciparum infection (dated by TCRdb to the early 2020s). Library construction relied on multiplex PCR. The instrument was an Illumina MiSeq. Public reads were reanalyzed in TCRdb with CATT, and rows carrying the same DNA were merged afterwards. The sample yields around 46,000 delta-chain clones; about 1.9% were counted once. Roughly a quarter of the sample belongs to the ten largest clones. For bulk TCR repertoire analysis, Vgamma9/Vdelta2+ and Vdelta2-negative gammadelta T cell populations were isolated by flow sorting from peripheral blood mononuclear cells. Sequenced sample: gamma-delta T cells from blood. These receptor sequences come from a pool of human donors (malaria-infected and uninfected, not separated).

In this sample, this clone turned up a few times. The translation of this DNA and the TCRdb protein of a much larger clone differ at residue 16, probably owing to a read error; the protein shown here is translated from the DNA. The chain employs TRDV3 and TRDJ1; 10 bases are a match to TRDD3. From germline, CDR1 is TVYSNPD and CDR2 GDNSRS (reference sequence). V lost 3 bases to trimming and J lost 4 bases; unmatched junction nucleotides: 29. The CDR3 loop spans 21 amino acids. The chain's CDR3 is CALAWPSSPYWGILPIDKLIF. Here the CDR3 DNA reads TGTGCCTTAGCTTGGCCTTCCTCCCCGTACTGGGGGATCCTTCCTATCGATAAACTCATCTTT.

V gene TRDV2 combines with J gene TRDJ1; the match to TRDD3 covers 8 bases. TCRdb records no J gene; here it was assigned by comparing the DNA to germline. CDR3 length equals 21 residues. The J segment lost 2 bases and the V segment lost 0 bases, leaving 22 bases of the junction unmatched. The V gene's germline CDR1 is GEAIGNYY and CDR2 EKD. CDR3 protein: CACDTDHWGDRGEKTTDKLIF. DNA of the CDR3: TGTGCCTGTGACACCGATCACTGGGGGGATCGGGGGGAGAAGACAACCGATAAACTCATCTTT.

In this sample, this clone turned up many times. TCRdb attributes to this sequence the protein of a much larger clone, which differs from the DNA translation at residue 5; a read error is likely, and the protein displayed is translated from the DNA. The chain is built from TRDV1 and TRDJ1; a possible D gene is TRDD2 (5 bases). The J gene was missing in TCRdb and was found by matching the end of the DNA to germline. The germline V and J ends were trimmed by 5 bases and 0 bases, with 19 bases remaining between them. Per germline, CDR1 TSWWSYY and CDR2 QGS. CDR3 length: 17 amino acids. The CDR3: CALGKAFPPEYTDKLIF. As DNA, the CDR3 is TGTGCTCTTGGGAAAGCTTTTCCTCCCGAATACACCGATAAACTCATCTTT.

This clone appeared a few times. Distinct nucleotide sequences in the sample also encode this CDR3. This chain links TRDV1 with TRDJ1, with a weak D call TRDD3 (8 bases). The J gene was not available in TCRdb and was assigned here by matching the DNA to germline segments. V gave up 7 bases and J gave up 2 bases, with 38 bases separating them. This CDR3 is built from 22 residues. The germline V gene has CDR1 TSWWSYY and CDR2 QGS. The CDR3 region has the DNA TGTGCTCTTGCGGCGGAATATTTCCTACGTGGAGCAAGGTTGGGGGATACCGATAAACTCATCTTT. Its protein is CALAAEYFLRGARLGDTDKLIF.

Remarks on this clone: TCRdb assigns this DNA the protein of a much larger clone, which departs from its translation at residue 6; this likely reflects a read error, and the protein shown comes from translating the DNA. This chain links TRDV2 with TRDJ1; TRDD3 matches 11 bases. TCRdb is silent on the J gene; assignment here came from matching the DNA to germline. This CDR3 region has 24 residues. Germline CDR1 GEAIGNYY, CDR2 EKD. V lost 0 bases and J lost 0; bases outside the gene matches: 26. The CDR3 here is CACDTIIPYSDWGIGTNYTDKLIF. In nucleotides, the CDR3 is TGTGCCTGTGACACCATTATCCCTTACTCAGACTGGGGGATAGGAACGAATTACACCGATAAACTCATCTTT.